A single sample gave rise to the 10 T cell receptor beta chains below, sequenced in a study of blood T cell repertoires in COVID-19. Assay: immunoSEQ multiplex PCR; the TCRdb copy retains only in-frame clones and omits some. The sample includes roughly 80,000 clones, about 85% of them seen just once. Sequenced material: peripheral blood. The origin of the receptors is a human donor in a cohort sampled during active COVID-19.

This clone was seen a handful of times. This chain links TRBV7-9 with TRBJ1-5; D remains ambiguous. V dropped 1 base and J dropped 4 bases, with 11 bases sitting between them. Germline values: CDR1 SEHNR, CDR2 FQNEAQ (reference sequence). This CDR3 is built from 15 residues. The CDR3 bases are TGTGCCAGCAGCTTAGAGAACCCCGGGAATCAGCCCCAGCATTTT. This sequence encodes CASSLENPGNQPQHF.

The CDR3 loop is CASSQPSGTPPPTDTQYF. For the CDR3, the DNA is TGTGCCAGCAGCCAACCCTCCGGGACACCACCCCCCACAGATACGCAGTATTTT. This chain joins TRBV14 and TRBJ2-3; possible D gene TRBD1, 6 bases. In germline, CDR1 is SGHDN, CDR2 FVKESK. The CDR3 has 18 residues. V was clipped by 2 bases and J by 2 bases, with 20 bases between them. Full variable domain (rest looked up from reference TRBV14 and TRBJ2-3): EAGVTQFPSHSVIEKGQTVTLRCDPISGHDNLYWYRRVMGKEIKFLLHFVKESKQDESGMPNNRFLAERTGGTYSTLKVQPAELEDSGVYFCASSQPSGTPPPTDTQYFGPGTRLTVL.

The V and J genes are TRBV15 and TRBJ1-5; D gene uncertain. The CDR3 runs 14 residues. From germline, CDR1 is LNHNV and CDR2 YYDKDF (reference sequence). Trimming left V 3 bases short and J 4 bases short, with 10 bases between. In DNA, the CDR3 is TGTGCCACCAGCAGCCTATTAAGTAATCAGCCCCAGCATTTT. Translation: CATSSLLSNQPQHF. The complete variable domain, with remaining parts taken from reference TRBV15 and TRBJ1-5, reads DAMVIQNPRYQVTQFGKPVTLSCSQTLNHNVMYWYQQKSSQAPKLLFHYYDKDFNNEADTPDNFQSRRPNTSFCFLDIRSPGLGDTAMYLCATSSLLSNQPQHFGDGTRLSIL.

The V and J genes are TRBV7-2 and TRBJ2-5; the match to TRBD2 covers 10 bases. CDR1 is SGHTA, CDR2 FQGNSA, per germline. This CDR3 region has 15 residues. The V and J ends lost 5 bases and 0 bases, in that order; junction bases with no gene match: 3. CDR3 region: CASSPTSGYQETQYF. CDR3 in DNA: TGTGCCAGCAGCCCGACTAGCGGGTACCAAGAGACCCAGTACTTC. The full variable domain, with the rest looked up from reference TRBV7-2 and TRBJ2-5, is GAGVSQSPSNKVTEKGKDVELRCDPISGHTALYWYRQSLGQGLEFLIYFQGNSAPDKSGLPSDRFSAERTGGSVSTLTIQRTQQEDSAVYLCASSPTSGYQETQYFGPGTRLLVL.

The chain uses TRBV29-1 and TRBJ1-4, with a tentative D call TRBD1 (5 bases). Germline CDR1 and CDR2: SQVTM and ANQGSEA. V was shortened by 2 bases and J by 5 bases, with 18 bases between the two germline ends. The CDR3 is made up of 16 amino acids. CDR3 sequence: CSVELSELTENEKLFF. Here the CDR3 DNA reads TGCAGCGTTGAACTTTCGGAGTTGACAGAAAATGAAAAACTGTTTTTT. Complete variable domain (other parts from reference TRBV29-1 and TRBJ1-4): SAVISQKPSRDICQRGTSLTIQCQVDSQVTMMFWYRQQPGQSLTLIATANQGSEATYESGFVIDKFPISRPNLTFSTLTVSNMSPEDSSIYLCSVELSELTENEKLFFGSGTQLSVL.

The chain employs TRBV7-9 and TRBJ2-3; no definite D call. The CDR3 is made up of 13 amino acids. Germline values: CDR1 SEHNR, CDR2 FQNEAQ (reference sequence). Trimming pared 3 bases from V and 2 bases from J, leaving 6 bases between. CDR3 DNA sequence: TGTGCCAGCAGCTTCCCAGTCACAGATACGCAGTATTTT. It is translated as CASSFPVTDTQYF.

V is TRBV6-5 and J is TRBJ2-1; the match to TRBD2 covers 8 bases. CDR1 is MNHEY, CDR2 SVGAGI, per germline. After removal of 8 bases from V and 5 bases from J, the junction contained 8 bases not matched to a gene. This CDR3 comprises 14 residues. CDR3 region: CASSLGTSHNEQFF. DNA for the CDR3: TGTGCCAGCTCCCTAGGGACTAGTCACAATGAGCAGTTCTTC.

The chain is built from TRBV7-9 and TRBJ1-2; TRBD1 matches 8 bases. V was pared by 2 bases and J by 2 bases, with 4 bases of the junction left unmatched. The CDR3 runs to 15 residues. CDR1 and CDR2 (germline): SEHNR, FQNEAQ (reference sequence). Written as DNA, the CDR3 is TGTGCCAGCAGCTTAACGGCAGGGGGCAACTATGGCTACACCTTC. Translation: CASSLTAGGNYGYTF.

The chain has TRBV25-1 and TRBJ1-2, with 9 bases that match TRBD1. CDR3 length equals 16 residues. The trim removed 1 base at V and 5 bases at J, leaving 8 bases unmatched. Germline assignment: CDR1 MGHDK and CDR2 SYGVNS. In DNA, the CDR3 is TGTGCCAGCAGTGAATCCCTAACAGGGGGCGGGTATGGCTACACCTTC. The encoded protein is CASSESLTGGGYGYTF.

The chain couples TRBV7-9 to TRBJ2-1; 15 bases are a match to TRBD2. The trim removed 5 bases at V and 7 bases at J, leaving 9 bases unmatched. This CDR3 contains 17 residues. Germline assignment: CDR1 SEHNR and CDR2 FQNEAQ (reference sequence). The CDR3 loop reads CASSAGTSGRLRNEQFF. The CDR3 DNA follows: TGTGCCAGCAGCGCCGGGACTAGCGGGAGGCTTAGAAATGAGCAGTTCTTC. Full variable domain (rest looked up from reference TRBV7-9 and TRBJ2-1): DTGVSQNPRHKITKRGQNVTFRCDPISEHNRLYWYRQTLGQGPEFLTYFQNEAQLEKSRLLSDRFSAERPKGSFSTLEIQRTEQGDSAMYLCASSAGTSGRLRNEQFFGPGTRLTVL.